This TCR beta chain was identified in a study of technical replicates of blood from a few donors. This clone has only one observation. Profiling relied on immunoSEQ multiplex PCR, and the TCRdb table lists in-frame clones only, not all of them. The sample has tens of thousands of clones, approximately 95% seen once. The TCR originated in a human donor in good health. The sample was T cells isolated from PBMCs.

The CDR3 DNA reads TGTGCCAGCAGCTTGAACGGGATCTACGAGCAGTACTTC. Protein: CASSLNGIYEQYF. This rearrangement joins TRBV5-4 to TRBJ2-7; a weak D match, TRBD2 (5 bases). V was trimmed by 1 base and J by 3 bases, leaving 8 bases between them. The CDR3 loop spans 13 amino acids. CDR1 and CDR2 from the germline V gene are SGHNT and YYREEE (reference sequence).